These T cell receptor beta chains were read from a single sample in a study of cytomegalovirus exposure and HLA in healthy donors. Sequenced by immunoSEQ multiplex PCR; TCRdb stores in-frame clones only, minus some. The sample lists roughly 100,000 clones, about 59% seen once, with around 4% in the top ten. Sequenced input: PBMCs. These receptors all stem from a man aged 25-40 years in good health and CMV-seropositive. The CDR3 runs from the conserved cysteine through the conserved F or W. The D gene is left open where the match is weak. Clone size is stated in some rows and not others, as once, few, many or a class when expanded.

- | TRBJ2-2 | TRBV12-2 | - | CASRLAPGGGELFF | TGTGCAAGTCGCTTAGCGCCCGGGGGCGGGGAGCTGTTTTTT
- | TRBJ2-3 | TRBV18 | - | CASSPVFSTDTQYF | TGTGCCAGCTCACCTGTATTTAGCACAGATACGCAGTATTTT
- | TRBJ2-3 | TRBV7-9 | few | CASSSYQSTDTQYF | TGTGCCAGCAGCTCCTATCAAAGCACAGATACGCAGTATTTT
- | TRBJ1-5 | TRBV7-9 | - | CASSSDGGGLGQPQHF | TGTGCCAGCAGCTCCGACGGGGGGGGCCTAGGCCAGCCCCAGCATTTT
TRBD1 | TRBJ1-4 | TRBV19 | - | CASRGQGRTNEKLFF | TGTGCCAGTAGAGGACAGGGTCGGACTAATGAAAAACTGTTTTTT
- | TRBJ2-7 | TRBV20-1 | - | CSARGANEQYF | TGCAGTGCGAGAGGGGCAAACGAGCAGTACTTC
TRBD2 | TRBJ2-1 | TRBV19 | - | CASSTGLAGNNEQFF | TGTGCCAGTAGTACCGGACTAGCGGGGAACAATGAGCAGTTCTTC
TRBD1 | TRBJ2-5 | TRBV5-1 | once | CASSTGQVQETQYF | TGCGCCAGCAGCACCGGACAGGTCCAAGAGACCCAGTACTTC
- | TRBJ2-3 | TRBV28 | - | CASSRIGRDTQYF | TGTGCCAGCAGCCGGATTGGGAGAGATACGCAGTATTTT
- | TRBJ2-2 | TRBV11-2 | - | CASSFGAGELFF | TGTGCCAGCAGCTTCGGTGCCGGGGAGCTGTTTTTT
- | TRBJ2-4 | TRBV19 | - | CATGDKNIQYF | TGTGCCACCGGGGACAAAAACATTCAGTACTTC
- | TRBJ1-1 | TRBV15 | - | CATSRDPGKNTEAFF | TGTGCCACCAGCAGAGATCCGGGGAAGAACACTGAAGCTTTCTTT
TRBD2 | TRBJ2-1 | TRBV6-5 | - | CASSYSPDSGGNEQFF | TGTGCCAGCAGTTACTCGCCGGACTCGGGGGGCAATGAGCAGTTCTTC
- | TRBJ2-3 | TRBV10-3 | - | CAIRKAESTDTQYF | TGTGCCATCAGGAAAGCGGAATCCACAGATACGCAGTATTTT
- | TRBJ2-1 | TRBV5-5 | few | CASSHSQQQDRLTFF | TGTGCCAGCAGCCACTCCCAACAGCAAGACAGGTTAACGTTCTTC
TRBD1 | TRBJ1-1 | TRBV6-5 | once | CASSWTGGALEAFF | TGTGCCAGCAGTTGGACAGGGGGGGCCTTGGAAGCTTTCTTT
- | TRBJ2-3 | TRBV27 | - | CASSSQGGTQYF | TGTGCCAGCAGTTCGCAGGGAGGCACGCAGTATTTT
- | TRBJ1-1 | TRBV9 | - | CASSVVPDSNTEAFF | TGTGCCAGCAGCGTAGTCCCGGACTCGAACACTGAAGCTTTCTTT
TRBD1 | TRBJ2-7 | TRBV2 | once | CASSEGYRGSEQYF | TGTGCCAGCAGTGAAGGGTACAGGGGAAGCGAGCAGTACTTC
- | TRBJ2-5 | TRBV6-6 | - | CASSYTGWKETQYF | TGTGCCAGCAGTTACACGGGGTGGAAAGAGACCCAGTACTTC
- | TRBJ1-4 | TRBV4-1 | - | CASSQDGAGKYDEKLFF | TGCGCCAGCAGCCAAGATGGAGCAGGGAAGTACGATGAAAAACTGTTTTTT
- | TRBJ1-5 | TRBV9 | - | CASSVGGRGNQPQHF | TGTGCCAGCAGCGTAGGAGGGAGGGGCAATCAGCCCCAGCATTTT
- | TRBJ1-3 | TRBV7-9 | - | CASSPLSGNTIYF | TGTGCCAGCAGCCCCCTCTCTGGAAACACCATATATTTT
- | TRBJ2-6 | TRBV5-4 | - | CASSLNRASSGANVLTF | TGTGCCAGCAGCCTAAACAGGGCTAGCTCTGGGGCCAACGTCCTGACTTTC
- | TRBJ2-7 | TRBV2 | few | CASREGGGEQYF | TGTGCCAGCAGGGAGGGGGGGGGTGAGCAGTACTTC
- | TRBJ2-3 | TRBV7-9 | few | CASSLGLLPSTDTQYF | TGTGCCAGCAGCTTAGGACTTCTCCCTAGCACAGATACGCAGTATTTT
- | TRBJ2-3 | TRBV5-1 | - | CASSSGAWLGDTQYF | TGCGCCAGCAGCTCAGGGGCCTGGTTGGGAGATACGCAGTATTTT
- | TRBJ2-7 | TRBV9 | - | CASSVDGFEQYF | TGTGCCAGCAGCGTAGACGGGTTTGAGCAGTACTTC
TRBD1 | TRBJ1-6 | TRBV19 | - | CASSAGQGSPLHF | TGTGCCAGTAGTGCCGGACAGGGGTCACCCCTCCACTTT
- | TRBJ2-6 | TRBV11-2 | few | CASSPTVAGANVLTF | TGTGCCAGCAGCCCTACAGTGGCTGGGGCCAACGTCCTGACTTTC
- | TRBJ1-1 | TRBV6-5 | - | CASGSREVDTEAFF | TGTGCCAGCGGTAGCAGGGAGGTAGACACTGAAGCTTTCTTT
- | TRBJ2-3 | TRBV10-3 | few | CAISESLERDTQYF | TGTGCCATCAGTGAGTCTTTAGAGAGAGATACGCAGTATTTT
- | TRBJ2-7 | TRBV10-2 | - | CASTLDGVEQYF | TGCGCCAGCACTTTAGACGGGGTCGAGCAGTACTTC
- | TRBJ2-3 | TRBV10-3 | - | CAISESQGGETDTQYF | TGTGCCATCAGTGAGAGCCAGGGGGGTGAGACAGATACGCAGTATTTT
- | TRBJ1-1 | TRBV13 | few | CASSLSLEGENTEAFF | TGTGCCAGCAGCTTATCGCTTGAAGGGGAGAACACTGAAGCTTTCTTT
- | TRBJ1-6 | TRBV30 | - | CAWSVAGSSPLHF | TGTGCCTGGAGTGTGGCAGGGTCTTCACCCCTCCACTTT
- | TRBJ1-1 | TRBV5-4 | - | CASSFGGSNTEAFF | TGTGCCAGCAGCTTTGGAGGCTCGAACACTGAAGCTTTCTTT
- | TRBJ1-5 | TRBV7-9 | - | CASSAGNQPQHF | TGTGCCAGCAGCGCGGGGAATCAGCCCCAGCATTTT
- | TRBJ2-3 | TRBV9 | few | CASSVLNSGTDTQYF | TGTGCCAGCAGCGTACTTAACTCGGGCACAGATACGCAGTATTTT
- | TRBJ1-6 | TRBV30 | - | CAWGRTQGPLHF | TGTGCCTGGGGCCGGACCCAGGGGCCCCTCCACTTT
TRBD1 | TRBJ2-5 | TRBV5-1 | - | CASSYGQGETQYF | TGCGCCAGCAGCTACGGACAGGGAGAGACCCAGTACTTC
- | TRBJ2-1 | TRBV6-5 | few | CASSYSSAVNEQFF | TGTGCCAGCAGTTACTCCTCGGCGGTCAATGAGCAGTTCTTC
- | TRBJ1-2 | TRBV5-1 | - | CASTSQAPYGYTF | TGCGCCAGCACCTCTCAGGCCCCCTATGGCTACACCTTC
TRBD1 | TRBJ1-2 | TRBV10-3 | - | CAISESKGDSVYGYTF | TGTGCCATCAGTGAGTCGAAGGGGGACAGCGTCTATGGCTACACCTTC
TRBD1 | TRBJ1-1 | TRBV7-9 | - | CASSLTGLEAFF | TGTGCCAGCAGCTTGACAGGGCTTGAAGCTTTCTTT
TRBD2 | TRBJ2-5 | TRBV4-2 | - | CASSQDRSGDAHETQYF | TGTGCCAGCAGCCAAGACCGTAGCGGGGATGCTCACGAGACCCAGTACTTC
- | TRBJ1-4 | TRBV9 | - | CASSVAGSLNEKLFF | TGTGCCAGCAGCGTCGCAGGGTCCCTTAATGAAAAACTGTTTTTT
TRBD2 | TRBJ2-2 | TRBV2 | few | CASRGTSGGWTGELFF | TGTGCCAGCCGAGGGACTAGCGGGGGTTGGACCGGGGAGCTGTTTTTT
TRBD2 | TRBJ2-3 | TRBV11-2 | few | CASSLATSGGSTQYF | TGTGCCAGCAGCTTAGCGACTAGCGGGGGCTCTACGCAGTATTTT
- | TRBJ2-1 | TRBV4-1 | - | CASSQRFWTASYNEQFF | TGCGCCAGCAGCCAAAGGTTCTGGACAGCCTCCTACAATGAGCAGTTCTTC
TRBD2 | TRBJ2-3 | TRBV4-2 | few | CASSQGSGTRLDTQYF | TGTGCCAGCAGCCAAGGGTCCGGGACTAGATTGGATACGCAGTATTTT
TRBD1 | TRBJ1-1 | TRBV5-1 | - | CASSRDRVGTFF | TGCGCCAGCAGCCGGGACAGGGTAGGAACTTTCTTT
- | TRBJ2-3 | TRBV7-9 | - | CASSVDWTQYF | TGTGCCAGCAGCGTCGACTGGACGCAGTATTTT
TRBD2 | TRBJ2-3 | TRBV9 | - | CASSVSSGGVGTDTQYF | TGTGCCAGCAGCGTGTCTAGCGGGGGGGTAGGCACAGATACGCAGTATTTT
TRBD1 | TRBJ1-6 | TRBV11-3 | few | CASSPKYGQVASPLHF | TGTGCCAGCAGCCCCAAATATGGACAGGTCGCTTCACCCCTCCACTTT